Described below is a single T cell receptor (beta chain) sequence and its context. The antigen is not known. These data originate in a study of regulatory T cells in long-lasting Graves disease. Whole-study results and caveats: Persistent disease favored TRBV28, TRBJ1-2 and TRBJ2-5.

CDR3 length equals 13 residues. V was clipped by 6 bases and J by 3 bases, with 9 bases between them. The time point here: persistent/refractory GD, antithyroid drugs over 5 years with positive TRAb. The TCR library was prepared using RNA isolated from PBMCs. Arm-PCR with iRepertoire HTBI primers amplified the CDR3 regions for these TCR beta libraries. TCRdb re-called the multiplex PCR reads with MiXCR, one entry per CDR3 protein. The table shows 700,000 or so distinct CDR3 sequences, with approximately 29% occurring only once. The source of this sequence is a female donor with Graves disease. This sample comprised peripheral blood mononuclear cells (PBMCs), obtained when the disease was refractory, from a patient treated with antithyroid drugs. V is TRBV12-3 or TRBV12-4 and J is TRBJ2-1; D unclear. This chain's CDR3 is CASSPTDYNEQFF. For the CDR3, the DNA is TGTGCCAGCAGCCCAACCGACTACAATGAGCAGTTCTTC.